This T cell receptor beta chain was recovered during a study of cytomegalovirus exposure and HLA in healthy donors. Whole-study context: The 120 validation repertoires, a later analysis reported, used the same platform as the approximately 670 repertoires from the first cohort. Notes on the study in general: For most TCR sequences rarity was the rule, although some public TCRs occurred in many donors. In vitro data verified a few CMV-associated chains as specific for CMV antigens.

The method was immunoSEQ multiplex PCR; TCRdb's version includes in-frame clones alone and lacks a portion of them. The sample records about 280,000 clones, approximately 87% being singletons. Concerning this clone itself: What it binds is unknown.

The donors were in the approximately 120-subject validation cohort; that cohort was separate from the roughly 700-subject first cohort. The V and J ends lost 0 bases and 5 bases, in that order; junction bases with no gene match: 4. The CDR3 spans 14 residues. Germline-derived CDR1 and CDR2 are SGDLS and YYNGEE. The chain is built from TRBV9 and TRBJ2-7; TRBD2 aligns across 8 bases. Sequenced sample: PBMCs. The receptor's source is a woman aged 18-29 years in good health and CMV-seronegative. The CDR3 reads CASSVGSGNNEQYF. In nucleotides, the CDR3 is TGTGCCAGCAGCGTAGGTAGCGGGAACAACGAGCAGTACTTC.